The T cell receptor beta chain described here comes from a study of T cell repertoires in cytomegalovirus infection. Background on the study: Use of recently identified HLA-C-restricted and well-studied HLA-B-restricted CMV epitopes was part of the study. Public TCR beta signatures were indicative of both CMV infection and a matching HLA type. General study results and limits: The ex vivo response showed dominance by HLA-C-restricted CMV-specific TCR beta clonotypes.

This clonotype came up once. What it binds is not known. The CDR3 runs to 14 residues. The ends were cut back, 4 bases at V and 3 bases at J, with 10 bases in the middle. Germline values: CDR1 LNHDA, CDR2 SQIVND (reference sequence). TCRdb redid the calling of the reads with MiXCR, one entry per CDR3 protein. The table lists 110,000 or so distinct CDR3 sequences, under 30% of them singletons, with approximately 78% in the top ten. The chain recombines TRBV19 with TRBJ2-1; possibly TRBD2 for D (6 bases). This sequence was found in a human donor in good health (CMV status not recorded). Some clones in this sample may be carry-over from other donors' samples. Sample: CD8+ T cells from cultured PBMCs, taken from culture after CMV antigen stimulation. The CDR3 DNA follows: TGTGCCAGTAGTAGCGGGGTGAACTACAATGAGCAGTTCTTC. It translates to CASSSGVNYNEQFF.